These 4 T cell receptor beta chains were all obtained from the same sample, sequenced in a study of blood T cell repertoires in COVID-19. Only in-frame clones appear in the TCRdb table, and some are missing; sequencing was by immunoSEQ multiplex PCR. The repertoire consists of some 83,000 clones, with 70% to 90% occurring once and the leading ten covering 0.35% to 0.5%. Source material: peripheral blood. The receptors here all came from a man aged 55 to 69 with acute or convalescent COVID-19.

The V and J genes are TRBV2 and TRBJ2-3; D may be TRBD2 (6 bases). The CDR3 contains 14 residues. Trimming shortened V by 7 bases and J by 0 bases, and 11 bases separated the two germline ends. Germline assignment: CDR1 SNHLY and CDR2 FYNNEI. Here the CDR3 DNA reads TGTGCCAGCAAGATACGGGAGAGCACAGATACGCAGTATTTT. Its protein is CASKIRESTDTQYF.

V is TRBV24-1 and J is TRBJ1-1; TRBD1 agrees at 9 bases. The CDR3 spans 16 residues. Germline values: CDR1 KGHDR, CDR2 SFDVKD. The J segment lost 1 base and the V segment lost 6 bases, leaving 8 bases of the junction unmatched. The CDR3 DNA reads TGTGCCACCAGTCCCGATCGGACAGGGGAGAACACTGAAGCTTTCTTT. Translated, it gives CATSPDRTGENTEAFF.

The V and J genes are TRBV11-3 and TRBJ1-3; 7 bases fit TRBD1. The CDR3 runs to 15 residues. With 5 bases clipped from V and 0 bases from J, the junction kept 4 bases outside the gene matches. Germline-derived CDR1 and CDR2 are SGHNT and YENEEA. The DNA for the CDR3 is TGTGCCAGCAGCGCGGGGACAGACTCTGGAAACACCATATATTTT. Amino acid sequence: CASSAGTDSGNTIYF.

This chain connects TRBV5-4 to TRBJ2-7, with 7 bases identical to TRBD1. This CDR3 is 13 amino acids long. The germline gives CDR1 SGHNT, CDR2 YYREEE (reference sequence). V lost 5 bases, J lost 4 bases, and 6 bases stayed unmatched. CDR3 DNA: TGTGCCAGCAGGCTACAGGGGTCTTACGAGCAGTACTTC. Its translation: CASRLQGSYEQYF.